This T cell receptor beta chain was profiled in a study of blood T cell repertoires in COVID-19. Overall study context: COVID-19 samples from acute and convalescent phases originated in the United States, Italy and Spain. Nucleic acid was either cDNA or gDNA, and it came from T cells, B-cell-depleted T cells, or PBMCs.

The V and J ends lost 2 bases and 8 bases, in that order; junction bases with no gene match: 5. The CDR3 is 14 residues long. Germline V gives CDR1 SGHRS, CDR2 YFSETQ. In the study's own analysis: Counts of nucleated cells, estimated from reference gene primer amplification, were obtained. The protocol was immunoSEQ multiplex PCR, while the TCRdb copy is restricted to in-frame clones and leaves out a portion. Clone size and V and J calls were adopted from that table, with D and trimming inferred from the DNA. The sample comprises around 190,000 clones, 84% of which are singletons, and over 10% rests with the top ten.

Material for sequencing was peripheral blood. The receptor comes from a human donor in a cohort sampled during active COVID-19. V gene TRBV5-1 combines with J gene TRBJ2-1, with 9 nucleotides matching TRBD1. CDR3 loop: CASSFGTGIDEQFF. CDR3 nucleotide sequence: TGCGCCAGCAGCTTCGGGACAGGGATTGATGAGCAGTTCTTC.